The rows below give T cell receptor beta chains drawn from one sample of a study of blood T cell repertoires in COVID-19. The repertoire was sequenced with immunoSEQ multiplex PCR; TCRdb's copy has only in-frame clones and lacks some. The sample holds more than 250,000 clones, about 87% seen once. The material sequenced was PBMCs or T cells enriched from blood (not recorded which). Every receptor here comes from a middle-aged woman with acute COVID-19. Both conserved end residues are part of each CDR3. The D gene is left open where the match is weak. Rows may omit the clone size; those that give it use once, few, many or a size class.

J gene: TRBJ1-2; D gene: NA; V gene: TRBV2; clone size: once; CDR3 protein: CASSESRIGGYTF; CDR3 DNA: TGTGCCAGCAGTGAGTCCCGGATCGGGGGCTACACCTTC
J gene: TRBJ2-2; D gene: NA; V gene: TRBV6-2/TRBV6-3; clone size: NA; CDR3 protein: CASSYSGHGELFF; CDR3 DNA: TGTGCCAGCAGTTACTCGGGGCACGGGGAGCTGTTTTTT
J gene: TRBJ2-7; D gene: TRBD2; V gene: TRBV7-8; clone size: NA; CDR3 protein: CASSTRSGLAAFYEQYF; CDR3 DNA: TGTGCCAGCAGCACCCGCTCCGGACTAGCGGCCTTCTACGAGCAGTACTTC
J gene: TRBJ2-2; D gene: TRBD2; V gene: TRBV11-3; clone size: NA; CDR3 protein: CASSLLAATGELFF; CDR3 DNA: TGTGCCAGCAGCTTACTAGCGGCCACCGGGGAGCTGTTTTTT
J gene: TRBJ1-5; D gene: NA; V gene: TRBV19; clone size: once; CDR3 protein: CASSIAGGSNQPQHF; CDR3 DNA: TGTGCCAGTAGTATTGCGGGTGGGAGCAATCAGCCCCAGCATTTT
J gene: TRBJ1-1; D gene: TRBD1; V gene: TRBV5-1; clone size: NA; CDR3 protein: CASSLIPGTGDGEAFF; CDR3 DNA: TGCGCCAGCAGCCTAATTCCCGGGACAGGGGATGGTGAAGCTTTCTTT
J gene: TRBJ2-5; D gene: NA; V gene: TRBV3-1/TRBV3-2; clone size: NA; CDR3 protein: CASSHGGHQETQYF; CDR3 DNA: TGTGCCAGCAGCCACGGGGGACACCAAGAGACCCAGTACTTC
J gene: TRBJ2-1; D gene: NA; V gene: TRBV6-5; clone size: NA; CDR3 protein: CASHYQTESNEQFF; CDR3 DNA: TGTGCCAGCCACTACCAGACAGAATCCAATGAGCAGTTCTTC
J gene: TRBJ1-4; D gene: NA; V gene: TRBV28; clone size: once; CDR3 protein: CASSPHTTQFGVFF; CDR3 DNA: TGTGCCAGCAGTCCTCATACGACCCAATTCGGGGTGTTTTTT
J gene: TRBJ2-1; D gene: NA; V gene: TRBV24-1; clone size: NA; CDR3 protein: CAAQGGGTGYEQFF; CDR3 DNA: TGTGCCGCACAGGGAGGGGGGACTGGATATGAGCAGTTCTTC
J gene: TRBJ1-5; D gene: NA; V gene: TRBV19; clone size: NA; CDR3 protein: CASSIYPKWSQPQHF; CDR3 DNA: TGTGCCAGTAGTATATACCCGAAATGGAGCCAGCCCCAGCATTTT
J gene: TRBJ2-3; D gene: TRBD2; V gene: TRBV28; clone size: NA; CDR3 protein: CASSPTERENVDTQYF; CDR3 DNA: TGTGCCAGCAGCCCCACGGAGCGGGAGAACGTAGATACGCAGTATTTT
J gene: TRBJ1-1; D gene: NA; V gene: TRBV18; clone size: NA; CDR3 protein: CASSPSGGTEAFF; CDR3 DNA: TGTGCCAGCTCACCGTCCGGAGGAACTGAAGCTTTCTTT
J gene: TRBJ2-2; D gene: TRBD1; V gene: TRBV28; clone size: NA; CDR3 protein: CASSSGQEPGELFF; CDR3 DNA: TGTGCCAGCAGTAGCGGACAGGAGCCCGGGGAGCTGTTTTTT
J gene: TRBJ2-3; D gene: NA; V gene: TRBV18; clone size: NA; CDR3 protein: CASSPGGSTDTQYF; CDR3 DNA: TGTGCCAGCTCACCTGGAGGGTCCACAGATACGCAGTATTTT
J gene: TRBJ1-6; D gene: TRBD1; V gene: TRBV27; clone size: NA; CDR3 protein: CASRYGTVYNSPLHF; CDR3 DNA: TGTGCCAGCAGGTACGGGACAGTCTATAATTCACCCCTCCACTTT
J gene: TRBJ2-1; D gene: TRBD1; V gene: TRBV16; clone size: NA; CDR3 protein: CASSQTRTGGNEQFF; CDR3 DNA: TGTGCCAGCAGCCAAACCAGGACAGGGGGCAATGAGCAGTTCTTC
J gene: TRBJ2-5; D gene: NA; V gene: TRBV7-8; clone size: NA; CDR3 protein: CASSFLNYQETQYF; CDR3 DNA: TGTGCCAGCAGCTTCCTGAACTACCAAGAGACCCAGTACTTC
J gene: TRBJ1-2; D gene: NA; V gene: TRBV5-1; clone size: NA; CDR3 protein: CASSVGGLRLHTF; CDR3 DNA: TGCGCCAGCAGCGTTGGCGGGTTGCGGCTACACACCTTC
J gene: TRBJ2-3; D gene: NA; V gene: TRBV19; clone size: NA; CDR3 protein: CASRDNRDRPDTQYF; CDR3 DNA: TGTGCCAGTAGAGACAACAGGGATCGGCCAGATACGCAGTATTTT
J gene: TRBJ2-7; D gene: NA; V gene: TRBV23-1; clone size: NA; CDR3 protein: CASSQSKEQGEYEQYF; CDR3 DNA: TGCGCCAGCAGTCAATCGAAGGAACAGGGCGAGTACGAGCAGTACTTC
J gene: TRBJ1-2; D gene: TRBD1; V gene: TRBV28; clone size: NA; CDR3 protein: CASTSWDRVYGYTF; CDR3 DNA: TGTGCCAGCACTTCCTGGGACAGGGTTTATGGCTACACCTTC
J gene: TRBJ1-1; D gene: NA; V gene: TRBV7-2; clone size: NA; CDR3 protein: CASSYRPPDTEAFF; CDR3 DNA: TGTGCCAGCAGCTACAGGCCCCCGGACACTGAAGCTTTCTTT
J gene: TRBJ1-2; D gene: NA; V gene: TRBV3-1/TRBV3-2; clone size: few; CDR3 protein: CASSQESGDYGYTF; CDR3 DNA: TGTGCCAGCAGCCAAGAATCCGGGGACTATGGCTACACCTTC
J gene: TRBJ2-1; D gene: TRBD1; V gene: TRBV11-2; clone size: NA; CDR3 protein: CASSLRLGYGTGVFYEQFF; CDR3 DNA: TGTGCCAGCAGCTTAAGGTTAGGGTACGGGACAGGGGTTTTCTATGAGCAGTTCTTC
J gene: TRBJ2-7; D gene: NA; V gene: TRBV5-6; clone size: NA; CDR3 protein: CASSTMTVAGYEQYF; CDR3 DNA: TGTGCCAGCAGCACCATGACAGTAGCAGGCTACGAGCAGTACTTC
J gene: TRBJ2-7; D gene: NA; V gene: TRBV29-1; clone size: NA; CDR3 protein: CSVEKEAPYEQYF; CDR3 DNA: TGCAGCGTTGAAAAGGAGGCACCCTACGAGCAGTACTTC
J gene: TRBJ2-2; D gene: NA; V gene: TRBV5-1; clone size: NA; CDR3 protein: CASSLDGRRDTGELFF; CDR3 DNA: TGCGCCAGCAGCTTGGACGGGAGACGGGACACCGGGGAGCTGTTTTTT
J gene: TRBJ2-7; D gene: TRBD2; V gene: TRBV9; clone size: NA; CDR3 protein: CASSALAGVEYEQYF; CDR3 DNA: TGTGCCAGCAGCGCCCTCGCGGGAGTCGAATACGAGCAGTACTTC
J gene: TRBJ1-1; D gene: TRBD1; V gene: TRBV11-3; clone size: NA; CDR3 protein: CASSFGTGGEAFF; CDR3 DNA: TGTGCCAGCAGTTTCGGGACAGGGGGTGAAGCTTTCTTT
J gene: TRBJ2-1; D gene: TRBD1; V gene: TRBV5-1; clone size: NA; CDR3 protein: CASSSDREGEQFF; CDR3 DNA: TGCGCCAGCAGCTCGGACAGGGAAGGTGAGCAGTTCTTC
J gene: TRBJ2-7; D gene: NA; V gene: TRBV7-9; clone size: NA; CDR3 protein: CASSLRGALYYEQYF; CDR3 DNA: TGTGCCAGCAGCTTGAGAGGTGCTCTGTACTACGAGCAGTACTTC
J gene: TRBJ1-2; D gene: NA; V gene: TRBV5-4; clone size: NA; CDR3 protein: CASSLVSGRISNYGYTF; CDR3 DNA: TGTGCCAGCAGCCTAGTGTCGGGTAGAATTTCTAACTATGGCTACACCTTC
J gene: TRBJ2-3; D gene: NA; V gene: TRBV30; clone size: NA; CDR3 protein: CAWTKLVTDTQYF; CDR3 DNA: TGTGCCTGGACCAAACTCGTGACTGATACGCAGTATTTT
J gene: TRBJ2-1; D gene: NA; V gene: TRBV14; clone size: NA; CDR3 protein: CASSQLPSARANYNEQFF; CDR3 DNA: TGTGCCAGCAGCCAATTACCTAGCGCCCGTGCTAACTACAATGAGCAGTTCTTC
J gene: TRBJ2-7; D gene: NA; V gene: TRBV19; clone size: NA; CDR3 protein: CASSIDAEVYEQYF; CDR3 DNA: TGTGCCAGTAGTATAGATGCCGAGGTGTACGAGCAGTACTTC
J gene: TRBJ2-3; D gene: TRBD2; V gene: TRBV28; clone size: NA; CDR3 protein: CASPPSGSPTDTQYF; CDR3 DNA: TGTGCCAGCCCTCCTAGCGGGAGTCCGACAGATACGCAGTATTTT
J gene: TRBJ2-7; D gene: NA; V gene: TRBV7-9; clone size: NA; CDR3 protein: CASSLDWRDSSYEQYF; CDR3 DNA: TGTGCCAGCAGCTTAGATTGGCGGGACAGCTCCTACGAGCAGTACTTC
J gene: TRBJ2-5; D gene: NA; V gene: TRBV27; clone size: NA; CDR3 protein: CASSLQRGTETQYF; CDR3 DNA: TGTGCCAGCAGTTTACAAAGGGGAACGGAGACCCAGTACTTC
J gene: TRBJ2-3; D gene: TRBD2; V gene: TRBV2; clone size: NA; CDR3 protein: CASSDGRLAGFTDTQYF; CDR3 DNA: TGTGCCAGCAGTGATGGGAGACTAGCGGGATTCACAGATACGCAGTATTTT
J gene: TRBJ1-2; D gene: TRBD1; V gene: TRBV9; clone size: NA; CDR3 protein: CASSARTGKGYTF; CDR3 DNA: TGTGCCAGCAGCGCAAGGACAGGGAAGGGCTACACCTTC
J gene: TRBJ1-1; D gene: TRBD1; V gene: TRBV28; clone size: NA; CDR3 protein: CASSYLTGGSFVAFF; CDR3 DNA: TGTGCCAGCAGTTACCTGACAGGGGGCTCCTTTGTCGCTTTCTTT
J gene: TRBJ2-7; D gene: TRBD1; V gene: TRBV5-6; clone size: once; CDR3 protein: CASSQDRGGEQYF; CDR3 DNA: TGTGCCAGCAGCCAGGACAGGGGAGGCGAGCAGTACTTC
J gene: TRBJ2-3; D gene: NA; V gene: TRBV12-3/TRBV12-4; clone size: NA; CDR3 protein: CASSFSSTDTQYF; CDR3 DNA: TGTGCCAGCAGTTTTAGTTCCACAGATACGCAGTATTTT
J gene: TRBJ2-7; D gene: TRBD1; V gene: TRBV28; clone size: NA; CDR3 protein: CASSAPGQGRFEQYF; CDR3 DNA: TGTGCCAGCAGTGCGCCGGGACAGGGGAGGTTCGAGCAGTACTTC
J gene: TRBJ2-2; D gene: TRBD2; V gene: TRBV5-3; clone size: NA; CDR3 protein: CARSLGTSGTSGRAANTGELFF; CDR3 DNA: TGTGCCAGAAGCTTAGGAACCTCGGGGACTAGCGGGAGGGCCGCTAACACCGGGGAGCTGTTTTTT
J gene: TRBJ2-2; D gene: TRBD1; V gene: TRBV28; clone size: NA; CDR3 protein: CASSLETGGLNTGELFF; CDR3 DNA: TGTGCCAGCAGCCTAGAAACAGGGGGTCTTAACACCGGGGAGCTGTTTTTT
J gene: TRBJ1-2; D gene: TRBD1; V gene: TRBV25-1; clone size: NA; CDR3 protein: CASSETGNYGYTF; CDR3 DNA: TGTGCCAGCAGTGAGACAGGGAACTATGGCTACACCTTC
J gene: TRBJ2-5; D gene: NA; V gene: TRBV5-4; clone size: NA; CDR3 protein: CASSSGAGRGQETQYF; CDR3 DNA: TGTGCCAGCAGCTCTGGGGCCGGCAGGGGTCAAGAGACCCAGTACTTC
J gene: TRBJ2-3; D gene: NA; V gene: TRBV29-1; clone size: NA; CDR3 protein: CSVFRGRRTDTQYF; CDR3 DNA: TGCAGCGTCTTCAGGGGACGTCGCACAGATACGCAGTATTTT
J gene: TRBJ1-1; D gene: NA; V gene: TRBV7-3; clone size: NA; CDR3 protein: CASSSQMNTEAFF; CDR3 DNA: TGTGCCAGCAGCTCCCAAATGAACACTGAAGCTTTCTTT
J gene: TRBJ1-3; D gene: NA; V gene: TRBV19; clone size: NA; CDR3 protein: CASKRGSGNTIYF; CDR3 DNA: TGTGCCAGTAAGAGAGGGAGTGGAAACACCATATATTTT
J gene: TRBJ1-1; D gene: NA; V gene: TRBV21-1; clone size: NA; CDR3 protein: CASSKGDSNTEAFF; CDR3 DNA: TGTGCCAGCAGCAAAGGGGACAGTAACACTGAAGCTTTCTTT
J gene: TRBJ2-5; D gene: NA; V gene: TRBV5-1; clone size: few; CDR3 protein: CASSLPGQKETQYF; CDR3 DNA: TGCGCCAGCAGCCTTCCAGGGCAGAAAGAGACCCAGTACTTC
J gene: TRBJ1-6; D gene: TRBD1; V gene: TRBV18; clone size: NA; CDR3 protein: CASSPFAGGRYNSPLHF; CDR3 DNA: TGTGCCAGCTCACCATTTGCAGGGGGCCGTTATAATTCACCCCTCCACTTT
J gene: TRBJ1-2; D gene: NA; V gene: TRBV11-2; clone size: NA; CDR3 protein: CASTPLGTTYGYTF; CDR3 DNA: TGTGCCAGCACCCCACTAGGGACTACCTATGGCTACACCTTC
J gene: TRBJ1-1; D gene: NA; V gene: TRBV6-5; clone size: NA; CDR3 protein: CASILSGGQNTEAFF; CDR3 DNA: TGTGCCAGCATCCTCTCTGGGGGACAGAACACTGAAGCTTTCTTT